This is a list of T cell receptor beta chains from one sample in a study of response to subunit inactivated influenza vaccine. TCRdb used MiXCR to reprocess the RT-PCR reads, holding one entry per CDR3 protein. The sample lists fewer than 250,000 distinct CDR3 sequences; 13% to 15% were seen once. The sequences come from CD8+ T cells sorted from PBMCs, collected roughly 5 days after vaccination. These receptors all stem from a man in his fifties who received an inactivated influenza vaccine. CDR3s include the opening cysteine and the closing phenylalanine or tryptophan. A D gene is named only where the DNA matches it firmly. Where a row states a size, it is once, few, many or the class of an expanded clone; other rows omit it.

clone_size j_call d_call v_call cdr3_nt cdr3_aa
few TRBJ1-1 - TRBV29-1 TGCAGCGCCGCTAGTACTGAAGCTTTCTTT CSAASTEAFF
few TRBJ2-1 - TRBV9 TGTGCCAGCAGCGTAGCTTGGGCAGGGAACCTGAATGAGCAGTTCTTC CASSVAWAGNLNEQFF
few TRBJ2-7 TRBD2 TRBV27 TGTGCCAGCAGTTCGGTTGGGACTAGCGGACCCTACGAGCAGTACTTC CASSSVGTSGPYEQYF
- TRBJ1-1 - TRBV6-1 TGTGCCAGCAAAATGGGGAGGAACACTGAAGCTTTCTTT CASKMGRNTEAFF
- TRBJ2-1 TRBD1 TRBV10-3 TGTGCCATCAGTGAGTACCAGATTGACAGGGGCAACAATGAGCAGTTCTTC CAISEYQIDRGNNEQFF
many TRBJ2-7 - TRBV4-3 TGCGCCAGCAGCCAAGACGGGCGAGGGGCCAAAGGGTCCTACGAGCAGTACTTC CASSQDGRGAKGSYEQYF
few TRBJ2-5 TRBD1 TRBV2 TGTGCCAGCAGAGCTTTCACCGGGACAGCCCAAGAGACCCAGTACTTC CASRAFTGTAQETQYF
- TRBJ2-1 - TRBV6-5 TGTGCCAGCAGTTACGGCCATACCTCAGACGGGCAGTTCTTC CASSYGHTSDGQFF
- TRBJ2-1 - TRBV2 TGTGCCAATGGCCGTCAGATCAATGAGCAGTTCTTC CANGRQINEQFF
few TRBJ2-3 - TRBV5-1 TGCGCCAGCAGCTTTTCACTAGCTACAGATACGCAGTATTTT CASSFSLATDTQYF
- TRBJ2-5 TRBD1 TRBV27 TGTGCCAGCAGTTCCTCAGGGGGCTGGTGGGAGACCCAGTACTTC CASSSSGGWWETQYF
- TRBJ2-7 TRBD1 TRBV6-5 TGTGCCAGCAGTTATGGGGACAGGGGCCCCTACGAGCAGTACTTC CASSYGDRGPYEQYF
- TRBJ2-3 TRBD2 TRBV5-6 TGTGCCAGCAGCTTGTTGGCTAGCGGGGCCGGAGATACGCAGTATTTT CASSLLASGAGDTQYF
- TRBJ2-1 TRBD2 TRBV4-3 TGCGCCAGCAGCCAAGGGGCTAGCGGGGCCGACAATGAGCAGTTCTTC CASSQGASGADNEQFF
once TRBJ2-7 TRBD1 TRBV27 TGTGCCAGCAGCAAAGGGACAGGGGGCAGGGAGCAGTACTTC CASSKGTGGREQYF
- TRBJ2-1 - TRBV6-1 TGTGCCAGCAGTGTTTCCGACTCCTACAATGAGCAGTTCTTC CASSVSDSYNEQFF
many TRBJ2-2 - TRBV7-6 TGTGCCAGCAGCTCTGGAACCGGGGCATCGGGGGAGCTGTTTTTT CASSSGTGASGELFF
- TRBJ2-1 - TRBV6-5 TGTGCCAGCAGTAACTGGGAAGAGCAGTTCTTC CASSNWEEQFF